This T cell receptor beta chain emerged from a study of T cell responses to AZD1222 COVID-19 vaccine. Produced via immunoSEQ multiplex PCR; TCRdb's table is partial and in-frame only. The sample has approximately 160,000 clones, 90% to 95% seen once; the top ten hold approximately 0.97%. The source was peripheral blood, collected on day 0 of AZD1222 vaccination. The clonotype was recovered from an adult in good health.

The CDR3 region is CASSQGPNQPQHF. The CDR3 coding sequence is TGTGCCAGCAGCCAGGGACCAAATCAGCCCCAGCATTTT. The rearrangement joins TRBV3-1 (or the pseudogene TRBV3-2) to TRBJ1-5; D may be TRBD1 (5 bases). V was cut by 3 bases and J by 4 bases, with 7 bases left in between. Germline V gene lookup returns CDR1 LGHDT and CDR2 YNNKEL (reference sequence). The CDR3 loop spans 13 amino acids.